This entry features one T cell receptor (beta chain) sequence. Germline assignment: CDR1 SGHRS and CDR2 YFSETQ. CDR3 length equals 13 residues. The V gene lost 3 bases and the J gene lost 5 bases, with 11 bases spanning the gap. The sample comes from a study of shared clonotypes between healthy human individuals. Assay used: immunoSEQ multiplex PCR; TCRdb lists only in-frame clones, some missing. The table lists a few million clones, 92% of them singletons. V and J are TRBV5-1 and TRBJ1-2, with D possibly matching TRBD1 (5 bases). Sequenced sample: naive CD4+ T cells from PBMCs. This sample's subset: CD45RA+ positively selected. The receptor's source is a man between 18 and 35 years old in good health. Some clones in this sample may be carry-over from other donors' samples. The CDR3, as DNA: TGCGCCAGCAGCTCCGAGGGGTCTTATGGCTACACCTTC. This codes for CASSSEGSYGYTF.